This TCR beta chain was observed in a study of blood T cell repertoires in COVID-19. The protocol was immunoSEQ multiplex PCR, while the TCRdb copy is restricted to in-frame clones and leaves out a portion. This table holds 150,000 to 200,000 clones, under 95% found once. After removal of 0 bases from V and 4 bases from J, the junction contained 2 bases not matched to a gene. In germline, CDR1 is MNHEY, CDR2 SVGAGI. This CDR3 has 14 residues. This chain connects TRBV6-5 to TRBJ2-5; TRBD2 aligns across 7 bases. The sequence was collected from a man in his fifties or sixties with active or convalescent COVID-19. The sample was peripheral blood. The CDR3 reads CASSYSTSRETQYF. CDR3 in DNA: TGTGCCAGCAGTTACTCGACTAGCAGAGAGACCCAGTACTTC.